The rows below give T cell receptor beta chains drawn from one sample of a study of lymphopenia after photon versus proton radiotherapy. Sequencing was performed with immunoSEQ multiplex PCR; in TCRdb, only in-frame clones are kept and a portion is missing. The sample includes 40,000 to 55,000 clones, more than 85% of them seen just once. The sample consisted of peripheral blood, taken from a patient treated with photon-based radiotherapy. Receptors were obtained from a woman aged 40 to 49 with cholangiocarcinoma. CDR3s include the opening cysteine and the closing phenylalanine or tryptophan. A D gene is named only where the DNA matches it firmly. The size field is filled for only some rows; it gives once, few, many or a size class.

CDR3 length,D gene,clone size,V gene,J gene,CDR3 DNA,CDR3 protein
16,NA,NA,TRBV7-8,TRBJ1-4,TGTGCCAGCAGCTTGAGGGGGGCTGCGACTAATGAAAAACTGTTTTTT,CASSLRGAATNEKLFF
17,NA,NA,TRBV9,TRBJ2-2,TGTGCCAGCAGCGTAGATATGGCCTCCGCGAACACCGGGGAGCTGTTTTTT,CASSVDMASANTGELFF
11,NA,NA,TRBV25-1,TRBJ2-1,TGTGCCAGCAATCTGTACAATGAGCAGTTCTTC,CASNLYNEQFF
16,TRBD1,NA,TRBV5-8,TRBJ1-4,TGTGCCAGCAGCTTTCTGCAGGACAGGATGTATGAAAAACTGTTTTTT,CASSFLQDRMYEKLFF
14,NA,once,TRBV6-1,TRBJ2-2,TGTGCCAGCAACCCGGACAGTTGGGTCGGGGAGCTGTTTTTT,CASNPDSWVGELFF
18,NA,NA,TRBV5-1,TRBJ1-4,TGCGCCAGCTCCATCGATGACAGCCCTTCGCGGGGTAATGAAAAACTGTTTTTT,CASSIDDSPSRGNEKLFF
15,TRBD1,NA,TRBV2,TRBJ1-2,TGTGCCAGCAGTCCCTCAGGGGACAGCCCTTATGGCTACACCTTC,CASSPSGDSPYGYTF
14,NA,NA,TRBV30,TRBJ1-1,TGTGCCTGGAAAACAGGCAGCGAGTACACTGAAGCTTTCTTT,CAWKTGSEYTEAFF
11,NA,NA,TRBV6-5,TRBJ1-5,TGTGCCAGCGGTTCTAATCAGCCCCAGCATTTT,CASGSNQPQHF
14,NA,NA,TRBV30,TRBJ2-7,TGTGCCTGGAGTGTACGGGTAACCGGTGACGAGCAGTACTTC,CAWSVRVTGDEQYF
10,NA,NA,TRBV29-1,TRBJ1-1,TGCAGCGTTGTGGTCACTGAAGCTTTCTTT,CSVVVTEAFF
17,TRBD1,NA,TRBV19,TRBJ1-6,TGTGCCAGCGGAATAGTCCGAGAGACAGGGAAAAATTCACCCCTCCACTTT,CASGIVRETGKNSPLHF
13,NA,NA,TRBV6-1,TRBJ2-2,TGTGCCAGCAGTGAGGCCTCCACCGGGGAGCTGTTTTTT,CASSEASTGELFF
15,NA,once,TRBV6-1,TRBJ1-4,TGTGCCAGCGATTTACGGGACGCCGTCCCCCTAAAACTGTTTTTT,CASDLRDAVPLKLFF
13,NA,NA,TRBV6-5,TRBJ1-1,TGTGCCAGCACCTTTCGGGGGTCCACTGAAGCTTTCTTT,CASTFRGSTEAFF
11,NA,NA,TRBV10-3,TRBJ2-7,TGTGCCATCAGTGGGGGGTACGAGCAGTACTTC,CAISGGYEQYF
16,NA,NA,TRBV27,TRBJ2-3,TGTGCCAGCAGTCCATCCAGGGGCACCGGCACAGATACGCAGTATTTT,CASSPSRGTGTDTQYF
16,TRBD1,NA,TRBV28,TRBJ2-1,TGTGCCAGCAGTTTATCCCTTTCGACAGGGGGCAATGAGCAGTTCTTC,CASSLSLSTGGNEQFF
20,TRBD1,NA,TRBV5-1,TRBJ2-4,TGCGCCAGCAGCTTGGCGTTCGGGACAGGGGTGGAGGATGCCAAAAACATTCAGTACTTC,CASSLAFGTGVEDAKNIQYF
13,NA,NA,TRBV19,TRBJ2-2,TGTGCCAGTACCTCGTTCCTGCAAGGGGAGCTGTTTTTT,CASTSFLQGELFF
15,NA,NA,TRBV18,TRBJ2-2,TGTGCCAGCTCACCCGGCGTGCCAGGGGCCGGGGAGCTGTTTTTT,CASSPGVPGAGELFF
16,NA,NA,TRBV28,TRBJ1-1,TGTGCCAGCAGTCTCTACTGGGACGGTATGAACACTGAAGCTTTCTTT,CASSLYWDGMNTEAFF
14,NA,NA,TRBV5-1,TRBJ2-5,TGCGCCAGCAGTTCCACCGGTGGGCAAGAGACCCAGTACTTC,CASSSTGGQETQYF
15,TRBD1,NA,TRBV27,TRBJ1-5,TGTGCCAGCAGTTTAGGGACAGGCGGAGGTCAGCCCCAGCATTTT,CASSLGTGGGQPQHF
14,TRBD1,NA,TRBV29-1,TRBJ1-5,TGCAGCGGACAGGGGAAGGGGCGCAATCAGCCCCAGCATTTT,CSGQGKGRNQPQHF
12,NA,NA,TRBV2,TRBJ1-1,TGTGCCAGCACCCTAGTGGGAACTGAAGCTTTCTTT,CASTLVGTEAFF
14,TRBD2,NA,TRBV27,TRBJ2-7,TGTGCCAGCAGAGTAGCGGGAGAACTTTACGAGCAGTACTTC,CASRVAGELYEQYF
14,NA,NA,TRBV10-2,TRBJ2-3,TGCGCCAGCAGTAGTATTAGGGGCACAGATACGCAGTATTTT,CASSSIRGTDTQYF